This TCR beta chain originates from a study of blood T cell repertoires in COVID-19. About the study: The cDNA or gDNA used as material had been derived from T cells, B-cell-depleted T cells, or PBMCs.

Some clones are missing from TCRdb's copy, which holds only in-frame ones; the method was immunoSEQ multiplex PCR. The sample includes about 290,000 clones, roughly 90% of them seen just once. V shed 0 bases and J 5 bases; nucleotides not matched to a gene: 4. CDR1 PRHDT and CDR2 FYEKMQ come from the germline V gene (reference sequence). This CDR3 comprises 15 residues. The chain is built from TRBV13 and TRBJ2-3; TRBD2 agrees at 8 bases. This sequence originates from a woman aged 25 to 39 with COVID-19, enrolled during active disease. Sample: peripheral blood. CDR3 bases: TGTGCCAGCAGCTTAGGCGGGGGGGCTGTAGATACGCAGTATTTT. Residues: CASSLGGGAVDTQYF.